The T cell receptor beta chain under discussion was sequenced for a study of OX40 agonist ivuxolimab in advanced cancers. The protocol was immunoSEQ multiplex PCR, while the TCRdb copy is restricted to in-frame clones and leaves out a portion. The table has about 44,000 clones, roughly 86% seen once. V dropped 1 base and J dropped 4 bases, with 7 bases sitting between them. This CDR3 is built from 13 residues. The V gene's germline CDR1 is GTSNPN and CDR2 SVGIG (reference sequence). The TCR was taken from an adult with an advanced solid tumor such as melanoma, head and neck, liver or kidney cancer. The rearrangement joins TRBV30 to TRBJ1-4; D remains unclear. The specimen was CD4+ or CD8+ T cells sorted from blood, collected in a trial of the OX40 agonist ivuxolimab. CDR3 in amino acids: CAWSDLLNEKLFF. Written as DNA, the CDR3 is TGTGCCTGGAGTGATCTCCTTAATGAAAAACTGTTTTTT.